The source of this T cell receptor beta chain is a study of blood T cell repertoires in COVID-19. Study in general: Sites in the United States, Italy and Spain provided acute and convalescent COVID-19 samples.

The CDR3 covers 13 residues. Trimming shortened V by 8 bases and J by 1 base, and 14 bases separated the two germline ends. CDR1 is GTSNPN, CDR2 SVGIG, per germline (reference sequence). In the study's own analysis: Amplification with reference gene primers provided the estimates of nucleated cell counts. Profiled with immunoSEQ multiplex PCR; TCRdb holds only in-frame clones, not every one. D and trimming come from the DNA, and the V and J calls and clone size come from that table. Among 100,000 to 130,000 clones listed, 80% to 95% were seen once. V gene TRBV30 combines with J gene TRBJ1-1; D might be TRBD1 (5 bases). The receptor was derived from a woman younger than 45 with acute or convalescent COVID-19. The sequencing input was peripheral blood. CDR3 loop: CAVNPRANTEAFF. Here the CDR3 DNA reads TGTGCCGTGAACCCCAGGGCGAACACTGAAGCTTTCTTT. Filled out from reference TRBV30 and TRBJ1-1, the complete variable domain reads SQTIHQWPATLVQPVGSPLSLECTVEGTSNPNLYWYRQAAGRGLQLLFYSVGIGQISSEVPQNLSASRPQDRQFILSSKKLLLSDSGFYLCAVNPRANTEAFFGQGTRLTVV.